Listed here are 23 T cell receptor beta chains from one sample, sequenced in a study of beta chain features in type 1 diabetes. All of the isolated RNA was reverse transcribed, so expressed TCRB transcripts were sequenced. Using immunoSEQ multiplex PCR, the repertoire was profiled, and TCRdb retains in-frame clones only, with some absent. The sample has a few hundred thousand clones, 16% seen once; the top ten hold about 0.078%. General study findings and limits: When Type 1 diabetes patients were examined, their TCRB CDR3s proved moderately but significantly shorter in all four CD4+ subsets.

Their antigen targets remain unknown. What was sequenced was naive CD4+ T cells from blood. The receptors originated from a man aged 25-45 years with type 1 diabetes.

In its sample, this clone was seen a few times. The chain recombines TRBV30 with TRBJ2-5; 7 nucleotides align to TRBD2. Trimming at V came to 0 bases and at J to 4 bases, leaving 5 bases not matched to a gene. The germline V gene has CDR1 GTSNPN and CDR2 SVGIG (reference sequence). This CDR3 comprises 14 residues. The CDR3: CAWSVHIAGETQYF. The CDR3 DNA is TGTGCCTGGAGTGTACATATAGCGGGAGAGACCCAGTACTTC.

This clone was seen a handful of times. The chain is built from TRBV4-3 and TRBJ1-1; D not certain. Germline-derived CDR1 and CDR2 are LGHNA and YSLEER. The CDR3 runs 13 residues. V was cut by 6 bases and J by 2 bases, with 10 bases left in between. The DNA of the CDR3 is TGCGCCAGCAGTCGAACTCGAAACACTGAAGCTTTCTTT. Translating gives CASSRTRNTEAFF.

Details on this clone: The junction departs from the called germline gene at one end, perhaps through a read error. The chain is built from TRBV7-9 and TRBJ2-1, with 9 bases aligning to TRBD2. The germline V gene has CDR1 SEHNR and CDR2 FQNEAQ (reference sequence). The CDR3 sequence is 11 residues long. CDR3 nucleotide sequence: TGTGCCAGCAGCCAGGGACTAGCCGTGGTCTTC. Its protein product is CASSQGLAVVF.

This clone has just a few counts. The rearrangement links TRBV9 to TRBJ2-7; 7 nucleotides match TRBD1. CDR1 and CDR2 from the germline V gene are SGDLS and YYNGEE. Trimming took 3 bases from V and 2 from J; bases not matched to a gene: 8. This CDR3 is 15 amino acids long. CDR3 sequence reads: CASSATGTETYEQYF. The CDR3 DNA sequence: TGTGCCAGCAGCGCCACCGGGACAGAGACCTACGAGCAGTACTTC.

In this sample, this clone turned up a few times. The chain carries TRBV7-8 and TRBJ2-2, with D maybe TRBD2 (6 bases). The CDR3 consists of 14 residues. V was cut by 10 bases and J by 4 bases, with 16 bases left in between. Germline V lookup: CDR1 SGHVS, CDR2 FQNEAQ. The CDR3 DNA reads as TGTGCCATACAGATACCCGGGGGCACCGGGGAGCTGTTTTTT. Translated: CAIQIPGGTGELFF.

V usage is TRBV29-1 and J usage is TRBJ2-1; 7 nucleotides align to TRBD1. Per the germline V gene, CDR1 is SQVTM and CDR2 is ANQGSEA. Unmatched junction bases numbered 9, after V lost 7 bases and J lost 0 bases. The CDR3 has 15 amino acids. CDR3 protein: CSAAQGPSSYNEQFF. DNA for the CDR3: TGCAGCGCTGCACAGGGGCCAAGCTCCTACAATGAGCAGTTCTTC.

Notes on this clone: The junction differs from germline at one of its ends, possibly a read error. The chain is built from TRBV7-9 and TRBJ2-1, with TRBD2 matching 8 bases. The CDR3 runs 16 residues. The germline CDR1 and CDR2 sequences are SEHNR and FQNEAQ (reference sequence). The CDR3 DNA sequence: TGTGCCAGCAGCCTAGCTGGGACTAGGATTAGTAATGAGCAGTTCTTC. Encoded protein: CASSLAGTRISNEQFF.

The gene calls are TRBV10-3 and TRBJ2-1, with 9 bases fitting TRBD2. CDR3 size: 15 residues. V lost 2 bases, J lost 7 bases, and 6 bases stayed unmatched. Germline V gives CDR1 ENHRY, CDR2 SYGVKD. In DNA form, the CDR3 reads TGTGCCATCAGTGAGAGGGTAGCGGGAGAGAATGAGCAGTTCTTC. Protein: CAISERVAGENEQFF.

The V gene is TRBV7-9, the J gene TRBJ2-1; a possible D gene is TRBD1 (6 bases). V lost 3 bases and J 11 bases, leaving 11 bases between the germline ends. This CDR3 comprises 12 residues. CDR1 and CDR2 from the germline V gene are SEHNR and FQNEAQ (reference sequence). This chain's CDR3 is CASSFPGTKQFF. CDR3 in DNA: TGTGCCAGCAGCTTCCCCGGGACAAAGCAGTTCTTC. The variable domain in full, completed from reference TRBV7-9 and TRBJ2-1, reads DTGVSQNPRHKITKRGQNVTFRCDPISEHNRLYWYRQTLGQGPEFLTYFQNEAQLEKSRLLSDRFSAERPKGSFSTLEIQRTEQGDSAMYLCASSFPGTKQFFGPGTRLTVL.

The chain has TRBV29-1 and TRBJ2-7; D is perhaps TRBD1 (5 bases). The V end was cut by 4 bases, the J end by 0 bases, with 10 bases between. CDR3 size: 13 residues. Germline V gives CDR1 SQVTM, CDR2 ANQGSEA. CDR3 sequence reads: CSVGRQHSYEQYF. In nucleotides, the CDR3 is TGCAGCGTTGGGCGACAGCACTCCTACGAGCAGTACTTC.

The CDR3 coding sequence is TGTGCCAGCAGTTCTCTCAGGGGGTCCTTTCAAGAGACCCAGTACTTC. It codes for CASSSLRGSFQETQYF. V and J are TRBV28 and TRBJ2-5, with 7 bases identical to TRBD1. With V trimmed by 4 bases and J by 2 bases, 10 bases remained unmatched. The length of the CDR3 is 16 residues. Germline CDR1 MDHEN, CDR2 SYDVKM.

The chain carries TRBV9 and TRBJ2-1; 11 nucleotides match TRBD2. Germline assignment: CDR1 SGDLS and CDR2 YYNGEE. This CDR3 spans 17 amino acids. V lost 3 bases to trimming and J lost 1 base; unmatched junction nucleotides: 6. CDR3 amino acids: CASSARLAGQSYNEQFF. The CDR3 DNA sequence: TGTGCCAGCAGCGCCCGACTAGCGGGGCAATCCTACAATGAGCAGTTCTTC.

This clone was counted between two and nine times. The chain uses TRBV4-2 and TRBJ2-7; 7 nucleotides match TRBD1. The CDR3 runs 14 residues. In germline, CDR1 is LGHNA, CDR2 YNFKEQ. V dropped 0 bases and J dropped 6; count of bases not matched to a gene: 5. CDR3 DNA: TGTGCCAGCAGCCAAGAAGACAGGGCAGGCGAGCAGTACTTC. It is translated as CASSQEDRAGEQYF.

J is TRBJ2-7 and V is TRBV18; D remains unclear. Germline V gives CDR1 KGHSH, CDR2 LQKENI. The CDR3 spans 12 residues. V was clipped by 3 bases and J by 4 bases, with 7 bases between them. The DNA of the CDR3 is TGTGCCAGCTCACCCCCTACGTACGAGCAGTACTTC. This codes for CASSPPTYEQYF.

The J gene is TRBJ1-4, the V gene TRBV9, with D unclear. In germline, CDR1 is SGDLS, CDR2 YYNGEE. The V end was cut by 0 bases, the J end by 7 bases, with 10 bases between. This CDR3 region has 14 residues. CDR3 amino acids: CASSVGGFAEKLFF. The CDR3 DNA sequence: TGTGCCAGCAGCGTAGGGGGTTTTGCTGAAAAACTGTTTTTT.

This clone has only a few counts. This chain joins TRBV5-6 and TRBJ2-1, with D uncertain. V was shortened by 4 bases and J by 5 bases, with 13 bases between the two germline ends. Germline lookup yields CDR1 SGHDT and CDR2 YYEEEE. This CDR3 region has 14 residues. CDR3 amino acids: CASSTSSVHNEQFF. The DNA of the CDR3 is TGTGCCAGCAGCACCTCCTCCGTCCACAATGAGCAGTTCTTC.

Here the CDR3 DNA reads TGCAGCGTTCACCTCTCGGGATTCCCCTCTGGAAACACCATATATTTT. Translation gives CSVHLSGFPSGNTIYF. The rearrangement joins TRBV29-1 to TRBJ1-3; D gene unclear. The V gene's germline CDR1 is SQVTM and CDR2 ANQGSEA. This CDR3 has 16 residues. V was trimmed by 5 bases and J by 0 bases, leaving 17 bases between them.

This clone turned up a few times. Written as DNA, the CDR3 is TGTGCCAGCAGCTTAATGACGGTGGCCAAAAACATTCAGTACTTC. Encoded protein: CASSLMTVAKNIQYF. This chain connects TRBV7-9 to TRBJ2-4; D is unclear. V was pared by 2 bases and J by 1 base, with 9 bases between. Germline V gives CDR1 SEHNR, CDR2 FQNEAQ (reference sequence). The CDR3 contains 15 residues.

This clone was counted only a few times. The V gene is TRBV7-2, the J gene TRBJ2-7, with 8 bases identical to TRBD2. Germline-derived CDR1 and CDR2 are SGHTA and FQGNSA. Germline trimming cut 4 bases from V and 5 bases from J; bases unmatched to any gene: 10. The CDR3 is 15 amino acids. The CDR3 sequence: CASSSRLAIGDEQYF. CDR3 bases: TGTGCCAGCAGCTCCAGACTAGCGATTGGGGACGAGCAGTACTTC.

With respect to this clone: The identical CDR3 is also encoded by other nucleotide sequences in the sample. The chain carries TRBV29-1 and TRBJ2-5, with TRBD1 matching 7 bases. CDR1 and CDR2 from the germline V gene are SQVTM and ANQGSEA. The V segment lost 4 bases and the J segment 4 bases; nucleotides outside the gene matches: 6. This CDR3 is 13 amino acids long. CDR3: CSVGQGRGETQYF. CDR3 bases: TGCAGCGTTGGACAGGGTAGAGGAGAGACCCAGTACTTC.

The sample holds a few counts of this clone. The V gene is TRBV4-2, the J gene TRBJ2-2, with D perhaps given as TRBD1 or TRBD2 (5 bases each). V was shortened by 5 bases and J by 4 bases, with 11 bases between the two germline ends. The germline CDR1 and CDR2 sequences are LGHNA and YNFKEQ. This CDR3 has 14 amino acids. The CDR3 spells CASSKRDRTGELFF. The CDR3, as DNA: TGTGCCAGCAGCAAACGGGACCGCACCGGGGAGCTGTTTTTT.

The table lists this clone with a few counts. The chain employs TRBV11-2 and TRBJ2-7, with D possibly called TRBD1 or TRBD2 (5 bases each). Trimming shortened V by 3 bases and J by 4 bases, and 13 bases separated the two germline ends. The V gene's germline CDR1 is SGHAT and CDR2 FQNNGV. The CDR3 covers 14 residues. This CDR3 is CASSFGSGRYEQYF. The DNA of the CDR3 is TGTGCCAGCAGCTTTGGTTCAGGGAGATACGAGCAGTACTTC.

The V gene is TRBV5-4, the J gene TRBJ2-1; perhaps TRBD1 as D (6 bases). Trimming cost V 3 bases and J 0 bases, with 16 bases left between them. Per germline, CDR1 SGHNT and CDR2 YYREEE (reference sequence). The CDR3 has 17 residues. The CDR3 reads CASSSTLGASSYNEQFF. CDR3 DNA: TGTGCCAGCAGCTCGACCTTGGGGGCAAGCTCCTACAATGAGCAGTTCTTC.